The T cell receptor beta chain described here comes from a study of OX40 agonist ivuxolimab in advanced cancers. Concerning the study at large: Ivuxolimab was an agonistic, fully human IgG2 monoclonal antibody directed against OX40 (CD134), a costimulatory receptor. Of the roughly 52 patients in dose escalation, about 20 had hepatocellular carcinoma, some 15 had melanoma, 9 had renal cell carcinoma and 9 had head and neck cancer. Prior anti-PD-1, anti-PD-L1 or anti-CTLA-4 therapy was permitted, and 35% to 40% of dose-escalation patients had received checkpoint inhibitors. The paper reports the monotherapy dose-escalation portion (N of about 56 patients) of the phase I ivuxolimab trial. In the dose-escalation cohort, approximately 80% of patients were male, and the mean age was around 65 years with a range of roughly 23 to 79. The point of sequencing TCRbeta in the periphery was to test whether ivuxolimab changed TCR sequence diversity and drove clonal T-cell expansion. Partial responses were achieved by three dose-escalation patients, of whom one had hepatocellular carcinoma and two had cutaneous melanoma. Intravenous ivuxolimab was administered to patients every 2 weeks at six dose levels: 0.01, 0.1, 0.3, 1.5, 3 and 10 mg/kg.

General study outcomes and caveats: Low levels of normalized T-cell clonal expansion were also seen in some patients who did not respond. On average, CD8+ T cells showed more expanded clones than CD4+ T cells after ivuxolimab. Partial responders in the 0.1-3.0 mg/kg groups had among the lowest normalized peripheral clonal expansion, especially among CD8+ T cells. At doses of 0.1 to 3.0 mg/kg, clonal expansion of both CD4+ and CD8+ blood T cells was observed from baseline to week 6. Antigen specificity was not determined for the clonally expanded peripheral T cells.

Genomic DNA was extracted from sorted cells for sequencing of the TCRbeta CDR3 region. The immunoSEQ Assay was used to sequence the TCRbeta CDR3 regions. TCRdb's version of the immuneACCESS table is confined to in-frame rearrangements and falls short of the full clone set. An unresolved V gene accounts for under half of the shortfall where checked; the remainder is of unknown origin. The sample table lists about 50,000 clones, 88% of them with a count of one. 3.5% to 4.5% of the sample is taken by the ten largest. From its cysteine to its phenylalanine, the CDR3 spans 14 amino acids. Left in the record is the CDR3 DNA by itself, 42 bases read in frame from the first base. Based on the germline V gene, the CDR1 and CDR2 sequences are SGHTA and FQGNSA. Trimmed from V: 0 bases; trimmed from J: 6 bases; junction bases lacking a gene match: 4. Remarks on this clone: What antigen it recognizes has not been identified. No clone much larger than this one lies a single base away; base qualities are absent.

The trial excluded patients who had a history of autoimmune disease or were on systemic immunosuppression. In every dose cohort, peripheral blood was drawn for TCR sequencing at baseline, cycle 4 day 1, and cycle 7 day 1. The samples were drawn from a first-in-human, open-label, multicenter phase I dose-escalation trial of ivuxolimab. The trial enrolled adults with locally advanced or metastatic head and neck squamous cell, hepatocellular, melanoma or renal cell carcinoma. Before TCR sequencing, CD4+ and CD8+ T cells were separately sorted from peripheral blood. The TCR was taken from an adult with an advanced solid tumor such as melanoma, head and neck, liver or kidney cancer. Specimen: CD4+ or CD8+ T cells sorted from blood, collected in a trial of the OX40 agonist ivuxolimab. The rearrangement joined TRBV7-2 to TRBJ1-2; TRBD1 fits 7 bases in the junction. The CDR3 amino acid sequence is: CASSLAGGTDGYTF. DNA sequence: TGTGCCAGCAGCTTAGCTGGTGGGACAGATGGCTACACCTTC. Beyond the CDR3, the reference TRBV7-2 and TRBJ1-2 genes provide the residues; the full variable domain reads: GAGVSQSPSNKVTEKGKDVELRCDPISGHTALYWYRQSLGQGLEFLIYFQGNSAPDKSGLPSDRFSAERTGGSVSTLTIQRTQQEDSAVYLCASSLAGGTDGYTFGSGTRLTVV.